The 25 T cell receptor beta chains listed next were all sequenced from one sample in a study of T cells in Graves' hyperthyroidism and ophthalmopathy. Researchers took RNA transcripts and amplified the TCR beta CDR3 regions from them. First-round RT-PCR of the TCR CDR3 relied on the HTBI primer set. Via MiXCR, TCRdb re-called the multiplex PCR reads, giving one row per CDR3 protein. Seen here are 700,000 or so distinct CDR3 sequences, roughly 15% observed once, and the top ten hold under 15%. Sequencing used blood. The receptor source for this set is a woman aged 45-65 years with Graves' ophthalmopathy.

This clonotype was detected many times. DNA of the CDR3: TGTGCCAGCAACAAGGTCACAGATACGCAGTATTTT. Encoded protein: CASNKVTDTQYF. The V gene is TRBV7-2, the J gene TRBJ2-3; D not certain. The V and J ends lost 7 bases and 2 bases respectively, with 7 bases between them. The CDR3 spans 12 residues. Germline V gene lookup returns CDR1 SGHTA and CDR2 FQGNSA. The entire variable domain, with the rest obtained from reference TRBV7-2 and TRBJ2-3, is as follows: GAGVSQSPSNKVTEKGKDVELRCDPISGHTALYWYRQSLGQGLEFLIYFQGNSAPDKSGLPSDRFSAERTGGSVSTLTIQRTQQEDSAVYLCASNKVTDTQYFGPGTRLTVL.

The sample holds many counts of this clonotype. The CDR3: CASNIAGYSTDTQYF. In nucleotides, the CDR3 is TGTGCCAGCAACATTGCGGGGTATAGCACAGATACGCAGTATTTT. The chain recombines TRBV7-2 with TRBJ2-3; D perhaps matches TRBD2 (6 bases). The CDR3 runs to 15 residues. Germline V gene lookup returns CDR1 SGHTA and CDR2 FQGNSA. V lost 7 bases, J lost 0 bases, and 14 bases lay in between.

This clonotype was counted a few times. A much larger clone differs from this one at a single base, so this may be a read error. V and J are TRBV18 and TRBJ1-5, with a weak D call TRBD1 (5 bases). Germline V gene sequence: CDR1 KGHSH, CDR2 LQKENI. The CDR3 has 14 amino acids. The V and J ends lost 1 base and 9 bases respectively, with 13 bases between them. CDR3 loop: CASSPLQGERPQHF. CDR3 nucleotide sequence: TGTGCCAGCTCACCACTTCAGGGAGAGCGGCCCCAGCATTTT.

This clonotype was seen a few times. The chain recombines TRBV9 with TRBJ2-5; no firm D call. CDR3 length: 12 amino acids. The germline V gene encodes CDR1 SGDLS and CDR2 YYNGEE. The V end lost 0 bases, the J end lost 5 bases, and 5 bases lay between the germline ends. CDR3 DNA sequence: TGTGCCAGCAGCGTAGGGTCGGAGACCCAGTACTTC. It encodes CASSVGSETQYF.

This clonotype was recorded many times. The V call is TRBV5-6, the J call TRBJ2-5, with a possible D match to TRBD2 (5 bases). Trimming stripped 1 base from V and 5 bases from J, with 9 bases between. CDR3 length equals 13 residues. The germline V gene encodes CDR1 SGHDT and CDR2 YYEEEE. The CDR3 sequence: CASSLMLAETQYF. The CDR3 region has the DNA TGTGCCAGCAGCTTGATGCTAGCTGAGACCCAGTACTTC.

The table lists this clonotype with a few counts. V and J are TRBV19 and TRBJ2-7, with D perhaps matching TRBD1 (6 bases). The ends were cut back, 5 bases at V and 1 base at J, with 12 bases in the middle. Germline V gene lookup returns CDR1 LNHDA and CDR2 SQIVND (reference sequence). The CDR3 is 14 amino acids. The CDR3 nucleotides are TGTGCCAGTAGTTGGCAGGGGAGATCCTACGAGCAGTACTTC. It codes for CASSWQGRSYEQYF.

J is TRBJ1-1 and V is TRBV29-1; D is uncertain. V lost 3 bases and J lost 8, with 13 bases in between. Germline assignment: CDR1 SQVTM and CDR2 ANQGSEA. The CDR3 is 12 residues long. DNA of the CDR3: TGCAGCGTTGAGGGGTCGGGCAGGGAAGCTTTCTTT. The encoded protein is CSVEGSGREAFF.

Many counts were recorded for this clonotype. The chain combines TRBV30 with TRBJ1-1; possible D gene TRBD1, 5 bases. Germline V gene sequence: CDR1 GTSNPN, CDR2 SVGIG (reference sequence). This CDR3 contains 15 residues. Trimming left V 1 base short and J 4 bases short, with 16 bases between. In nucleotides, the CDR3 is TGTGCCTGGAGTGACGGGCAGGGAGGGTTCACTGAAGCTTTCTTT. It encodes CAWSDGQGGFTEAFF.

This clonotype has at least ten counts. This rearrangement joins TRBV7-8 to TRBJ2-7; no reliable D call. V was clipped by 2 bases and J by 0 bases, with 5 bases between them. Germline V gene lookup returns CDR1 SGHVS and CDR2 FQNEAQ. CDR3 size: 13 residues. CDR3 region: CASSLSVSYEQYF. CDR3 coding DNA: TGTGCCAGCAGCTTAAGTGTCTCCTACGAGCAGTACTTC.

This clonotype has ten or more counts. As DNA, the CDR3 is TGTGCCAGCTCACAAACCACCGGGAACACTGAAGCTTTCTTT. This translates into CASSQTTGNTEAFF. The V and J genes are TRBV18 and TRBJ1-1; D is unresolved. The CDR3 sequence is 14 residues long. CDR1 and CDR2 (germline): KGHSH, LQKENI. Between the trimmed V and J ends, which lost 4 bases and 1 base, there was a span of 10 bases.

In this sample, this clonotype turned up many times. The chain has TRBV5-1 and TRBJ1-1; 8 nucleotides align to TRBD1. The CDR3 has 14 amino acids. Germline trimming cut 6 bases from V and 0 bases from J; bases unmatched to any gene: 4. CDR1 is SGHRS, CDR2 YFSETQ, per germline. In nucleotides, the CDR3 is TGCGCCAGCAAGACAGGGGTTGTGAACACTGAAGCTTTCTTT. Residues: CASKTGVVNTEAFF.

This clonotype was seen a few times. One end of the junction is discordant with germline, which a read error may explain. This rearrangement joins TRBV7-2 to TRBJ1-2; D not resolved. The CDR3 spans 15 residues. Germline V gives CDR1 SGHTA, CDR2 FQGNSA. The CDR3 is CASSKDRVFSYGCTF. CDR3 bases: TGTGCCAGCAGTAAAGACCGGGTTTTCTCCTATGGCTGCACCTTC.

Notes on this clonotype: With a much larger clone just one base away, this may be a read error. The gene calls are TRBV5-1 and TRBJ2-3; D is undetermined. The CDR3 length is 15 residues. CDR1 and CDR2 (germline): SGHRS, YFSETQ. This chain's CDR3 is CTSSLAAHSTDTQYF. The CDR3 region has the DNA TGCACCAGCAGCTTGGCGGCTCACAGCACAGATACGCAGTATTTT. The variable domain in full, with the rest retrieved from reference TRBV5-1 and TRBJ2-3, is KAGVTQTPRYLIKTRGQQVTLSCSPISGHRSVSWYQQTPGQGLQFLFEYFSETQRNKGNFPGRFSGRQFSNSRSEMNVSTLELGDSALYLCTSSLAAHSTDTQYFGPGTRLTVL.

Details on this clonotype: Since a much larger clone is just one base distant, this may be a read error. V usage is TRBV30 and J usage is TRBJ1-6; D is uncertain. The V end lost 3 bases, the J end lost 7 bases, and 10 bases lay between the germline ends. CDR1 is GTSNPN, CDR2 SVGIG, per germline (reference sequence). CDR3 length: 13 residues. CDR3 sequence: CAWRSNGNSPLHF. The CDR3 DNA sequence: TGTGCCTGGAGGAGCAACGGAAATTCACCCCTCCACTTT.

This clonotype was seen repeatedly, ten times or more. The CDR3 protein is CASSQEGDTQYF. In nucleotides, the CDR3 is TGTGCCAGCAGCCAAGAGGGCGATACGCAGTATTTT. The gene calls are TRBV3-1 and TRBJ2-3, with D unclear. Trimming removed 0 bases from V and 6 bases from J, with 4 bases in between. CDR3 length: 12 residues. Germline V gene sequence: CDR1 LGHDT, CDR2 YNNKEL (reference sequence).

Many counts were recorded for this clonotype. V is TRBV6-1 and J is TRBJ2-7; tentative D call: TRBD1 (6 bases). CDR3 length: 16 amino acids. The germline gives CDR1 MNHNS, CDR2 SASEGT. The germline V and J ends were trimmed by 0 bases and 3 bases, with 15 bases remaining between them. For the CDR3, the DNA is TGTGCCAGCAGTGAAGCTCTGGGGACGACAGGCTACGAGCAGTACTTC. It translates to CASSEALGTTGYEQYF.

This clonotype came up many times. The chain couples TRBV7-8 to TRBJ2-4, with TRBD2 matching 11 bases. CDR1 and CDR2 (germline): SGHVS, FQNEAQ. J gave up 1 base and V 5 bases, and 13 bases lay outside the gene matches. The CDR3 sequence is 19 residues long. CDR3 loop: CASSLPVVAGGPAKNIQYF. In DNA form, the CDR3 reads TGTGCCAGCAGCCTCCCCGTAGTAGCGGGAGGGCCTGCCAAAAACATTCAGTACTTC.

This clonotype was found many times. The genes are TRBV10-3 and TRBJ2-3, with D perhaps matching TRBD2 (5 bases). The germline gives CDR1 ENHRY, CDR2 SYGVKD. V was clipped by 4 bases and J by 4 bases, with 18 bases between them. There are 16 residues in the CDR3. The CDR3 loop is CAISGGLPTGADTQYF. The CDR3 DNA reads as TGTGCCATCAGTGGAGGACTCCCAACGGGTGCAGATACGCAGTATTTT.

The CDR3 bases are TGTGCCAGCAGTTTATCTTTTCTCGATCGGCAGGCGGATGAAAAACTGTTTTTT. This codes for CASSLSFLDRQADEKLFF. V gene TRBV27 combines with J gene TRBJ1-4; D is unresolved. Germline CDR1 and CDR2: MNHEY and SMNVEV (reference sequence). The CDR3 consists of 18 residues. V dropped 0 bases and J dropped 6 bases, with 20 bases sitting between them.

This clonotype was seen more than once but under ten times. The chain is built from TRBV4-1 and TRBJ2-6, with 8 positions matching TRBD1. The ends lost 1 base at V and 0 bases at J; junction bases unmatched: 2. This CDR3 comprises 17 residues. Germline V gene lookup returns CDR1 MGHRA and CDR2 YSYEKL. CDR3 amino acids: CASSQGTGLSGANVLTF. The DNA of the CDR3 is TGCGCCAGCAGCCAAGGGACAGGGCTCTCTGGGGCCAACGTCCTGACTTTC.

V usage is TRBV5-1 and J usage is TRBJ1-1; the D gene is possibly TRBD1 (6 bases). V was pared by 1 base and J by 1 base, with 14 bases between. There are 16 residues in the CDR3. Germline CDR1 SGHRS, CDR2 YFSETQ. In nucleotides, the CDR3 is TGCGCCAGCAGCTTGACTCCAGGGGAGTGGAACACTGAAGCTTTCTTT. Translation gives CASSLTPGEWNTEAFF.

This clonotype was seen many times. This sequence joins TRBV20-1 and TRBJ2-7, with 7 bases identical to TRBD2. The CDR3 covers 19 residues. Germline V gene lookup returns CDR1 DFQATT and CDR2 SNEGSKA (reference sequence). The junction had 24 bases not matched to a gene; V was cut back by 1 base and J by 6 bases. The CDR3 region is CSARGAVSGGDYELIEQYF. As DNA, the CDR3 is TGCAGTGCTAGAGGGGCAGTATCGGGAGGAGATTACGAGCTTATCGAGCAGTACTTC.

This clonotype was recorded many times. The chain is built from TRBV11-3 and TRBJ2-5; 7 bases map to TRBD1. This CDR3 is built from 15 residues. With 4 bases clipped from V and 2 bases from J, the junction kept 7 bases outside the gene matches. Per the germline V gene, CDR1 is SGHNT and CDR2 is YENEEA. CDR3 protein: CASSSTSGQQETQYF. In DNA, the CDR3 is TGTGCCAGCAGCTCCACCTCGGGACAGCAAGAGACCCAGTACTTC.

The chain has TRBV4-2 and TRBJ1-4; 7 bases agree with TRBD1. With 0 bases clipped from V and 0 bases from J, the junction kept 4 bases outside the gene matches. The CDR3 extends over 17 amino acids. CDR1 and CDR2 from the germline V gene are LGHNA and YNFKEQ. DNA for the CDR3: TGTGCCAGCAGCCAAGACAGGGGGGGGCCAACTAATGAAAAACTGTTTTTT. This gives the protein CASSQDRGGPTNEKLFF.

This clonotype was found many times. The chain is built from TRBV12-3 or TRBV12-4 and TRBJ2-6, with D possibly being TRBD1 or TRBD2 (6 bases each). The CDR3 is 18 residues long. Trimming removed 3 bases at V and 0 bases at J, with 15 bases between. DNA of the CDR3: TGTGCCAGCAGTTTGGGGGGTGGACAGATCTCTGGGGCCAACGTCCTGACTTTC. Its protein product is CASSLGGGQISGANVLTF.